This T cell receptor beta chain was captured by sequencing in a study of blood T cell repertoires in COVID-19. Under the authors' procedure: Reference gene primer amplification in the assay estimated nucleated cell counts. Sequencing was performed with immunoSEQ multiplex PCR; in TCRdb, only in-frame clones are kept and a portion is missing. From that table come the V and J calls and clone size; the DNA was used to work out D and trimming. This sample carries approximately 290,000 clones, about 90% of them seen once, and the ten largest clones take approximately 10%. Only one count was recorded for this clone. Patients of the Seattle cohort, enrolled during active infection, were followed longitudinally. In germline, CDR1 is SGHRS, CDR2 YFSETQ. This CDR3 is built from 16 residues. Unmatched junction bases numbered 6, after V lost 4 bases and J lost 3 bases.

The chain links TRBV5-1 to TRBJ2-3; 12 bases are shared with TRBD2. This sequence originates from a woman in her 30s with COVID-19, enrolled during active disease. The sample consisted of peripheral blood. This chain's CDR3 is CASSAPSGGGTDTQYF. CDR3 sequence (DNA): TGCGCCAGCAGCGCCCCTAGCGGGGGGGGGACAGATACGCAGTATTTT.